The text below deals with one T cell receptor beta chain. CD8+CD57+ cell expansion, shown by flow cytometry, had occurred in the patients selected for sequencing. Every patient had severe acquired aplastic anemia. This sample was taken from a study of CD8+CD57+ T cells in acquired aplastic anemia. Study-wide context: Sorted CD4+ and CD8+ cell DNA averaged around 3.5 ug.

The CDR3 runs 12 residues. Germline-derived CDR1 and CDR2 are DFQATT and SNEGSKA (reference sequence). V was pared by 2 bases and J by 4 bases, with 2 bases of the junction left unmatched. TCR beta VDJ combinations and CDR3 sequences were profiled from genomic DNA. TCRdb re-analysed the reads in MiXCR, keeping a single row per CDR3 protein. The table includes about 150,000 distinct CDR3 sequences, around half detected once. The chain has TRBV20-1 and TRBJ2-7, with 7 bases matching TRBD1. The clonotype was recovered from a human donor with aplastic anemia. The sequenced sample consisted of sorted CD4+, CD8+, or CD8+CD57+ T cells (not recorded which) from PBMCs. CDR3 in amino acids: CSARKGAYEQYF. The CDR3 bases are TGCAGTGCTAGAAAGGGGGCGTACGAGCAGTACTTC.